The 30 T cell receptor beta chains below come from one sample, sequenced in a study of blood T cell repertoires in COVID-19. Data came from immunoSEQ multiplex PCR; TCRdb stores just in-frame clones and leaves some out. The sample shows a few hundred thousand clones, about 90% of them seen only once. The sequenced sample consisted of PBMCs or T cells enriched from blood (not recorded which). The receptors come from a woman aged 25 to 45 who had recovered from COVID-19.

The chain joins TRBV6-2 or TRBV6-3 to TRBJ1-1, with 10 bases matching TRBD1. This CDR3 region has 17 residues. V lost 5 bases to trimming and J lost 4 bases; unmatched junction nucleotides: 13. Germline CDR1 reads MNHEY; CDR2 reads SVGEGT. The CDR3 loop is CASSPRGQGLRGTEAFF. CDR3 nucleotides: TGTGCCAGCAGTCCCAGGGGACAGGGGTTGAGGGGCACTGAAGCTTTCTTT.

The J gene is TRBJ2-3, the V gene TRBV28; D may be TRBD2 (6 bases). The CDR3 loop spans 16 amino acids. CDR1 and CDR2 (germline): MDHEN, SYDVKM. V lost 4 bases, J lost 4 bases, and 18 bases lay in between. The CDR3 DNA reads as TGTGCCAGCAGTTCTCAAGGGACCGGGGGATCAGATACGCAGTATTTT. This codes for CASSSQGTGGSDTQYF.

This sequence joins TRBV19 and TRBJ1-2; 7 bases match TRBD1. After removal of 2 bases from V and 2 bases from J, the junction contained 5 bases not matched to a gene. The germline V gene encodes CDR1 LNHDA and CDR2 SQIVND (reference sequence). CDR3 length equals 15 residues. CDR3 bases: TGTGCCAGTAGTATAACCCAACAGGGGAACTATGGCTACACCTTC. It specifies CASSITQQGNYGYTF.

The V gene is TRBV13, the J gene TRBJ1-1, with 9 bases identical to TRBD1. This CDR3 has 14 amino acids. Germline assignment: CDR1 PRHDT and CDR2 FYEKMQ (reference sequence). V lost 3 bases to trimming and J lost 7 bases; unmatched junction nucleotides: 6. For the CDR3, the DNA is TGTGCCAGCAGCTTTGGACAGGGGCGGGGTGAAGCTTTCTTT. Protein sequence: CASSFGQGRGEAFF.

The chain links TRBV28 to TRBJ2-1, with TRBD2 identical over 7 bases. Germline loops: CDR1 MDHEN, CDR2 SYDVKM. The CDR3 contains 15 residues. V was pared by 5 bases and J by 3 bases, with 7 bases of the junction left unmatched. The CDR3, as DNA: TGTGCCAGCAGTCCGAGCGGGAACCGCTACAATGAGCAGTTCTTC. Its translation is CASSPSGNRYNEQFF.

This sequence joins TRBV12-3 or TRBV12-4 and TRBJ2-2; TRBD1 is a possible D gene (5 bases). This CDR3 contains 12 residues. Trimming left V 5 bases short and J 7 bases short, with 8 bases between. The CDR3 bases are TGTGCCAGCAGTAGGGGTATCGGGGAGCTGTTTTTT. This encodes CASSRGIGELFF.

The rearrangement links TRBV29-1 to TRBJ1-2; D remains ambiguous. The length of the CDR3 is 11 residues. Germline CDR1 is SQVTM and CDR2 is ANQGSEA. CDR3: CSTTENYGYTF. CDR3 DNA sequence: TGCAGTACCACAGAAAACTATGGCTACACCTTC.

V usage is TRBV28 and J usage is TRBJ1-5; unclear D gene. This CDR3 is built from 17 residues. The germline V and J ends were trimmed by 6 bases and 1 base, with 19 bases remaining between them. From germline, CDR1 is MDHEN and CDR2 SYDVKM. CDR3 nucleotide sequence: TGTGCCAGCAGAACCCCCGGCCCGGGTTTGAGCAATCAGCCCCAGCATTTT. This encodes CASRTPGPGLSNQPQHF.

The chain links TRBV7-9 to TRBJ2-1; 13 bases agree with TRBD2. Germline CDR1 SEHNR, CDR2 FQNEAQ (reference sequence). The CDR3 spans 16 residues. After removal of 6 bases from V and 8 bases from J, the junction contained 10 bases not matched to a gene. CDR3 DNA sequence: TGTGCCAGCAGAACCCGACTAGCGGGAGGTGGATATGAGCAGTTCTTC. Translating gives CASRTRLAGGGYEQFF.

The chain carries TRBV3-1 (or the pseudogene TRBV3-2) and TRBJ2-3; a weak D match, TRBD2 (6 bases). This CDR3 is built from 15 residues. Germline lookup yields CDR1 LGHDT and CDR2 YNNKEL (reference sequence). V gave up 1 base and J gave up 2 bases, with 10 bases separating them. The CDR3 DNA reads as TGTGCCAGCAGCCAAGGAGCGGGCCCCACAGATACGCAGTATTTT. The encoded protein is CASSQGAGPTDTQYF.

The gene calls are TRBV6-5 and TRBJ1-2; D uncertain. The length of the CDR3 is 12 residues. The V end was cut by 7 bases, the J end by 9 bases, with 15 bases between. CDR1 is MNHEY and CDR2 is SVGAGI in the germline V gene. This CDR3 reads CASKSTGGSYTF. The CDR3 coding sequence is TGTGCCAGCAAATCGACGGGAGGAAGCTACACCTTC.

The rearrangement joins TRBV5-4 to TRBJ2-5; TRBD2 agrees at 7 bases. The germline V gene has CDR1 SGHNT and CDR2 YYREEE (reference sequence). This CDR3 spans 15 amino acids. The ends lost 3 bases at V and 4 bases at J; junction bases unmatched: 9. CDR3: CASSSGTGGIETQYF. The CDR3 DNA follows: TGTGCCAGCAGCTCCGGGACGGGAGGTATAGAGACCCAGTACTTC.

As DNA, the CDR3 is TGTGCCAGCAGTGAACTGGGACAGTCCCCTCTTAGCTCCTACGAGCAGTACTTC. Translated, it gives CASSELGQSPLSSYEQYF. The gene calls are TRBV6-1 and TRBJ2-7; 7 bases match TRBD1. Trimming at V came to 2 bases and at J to 0 bases, leaving 13 bases not matched to a gene. CDR1 MNHNS and CDR2 SASEGT come from the germline V gene. The CDR3 extends over 18 amino acids.

This clone has only one observation. V is TRBV7-8 and J is TRBJ1-6, with D possibly TRBD1 on 5 matching bases. Germline loops: CDR1 SGHVS, CDR2 FQNEAQ. V was shortened by 1 base and J by 9 bases, with 19 bases between the two germline ends. The CDR3 spans 17 residues. The CDR3 spells CASSLGSLGGRGSPLHF. The CDR3 DNA sequence: TGTGCCAGCAGCTTAGGATCCTTGGGGGGGAGAGGTTCACCCCTCCACTTT.

V is TRBV25-1 and J is TRBJ2-7, with 7 nucleotides matching TRBD1. With V trimmed by 7 bases and J by 2 bases, 5 bases remained unmatched. In germline, CDR1 is MGHDK, CDR2 SYGVNS. This CDR3 is 13 amino acids long. Here the CDR3 reads CASIGTETYEQYF. In DNA, the CDR3 is TGTGCCAGCATCGGGACAGAGACCTACGAGCAGTACTTC.

The chain combines TRBV15 with TRBJ1-6; 10 positions match TRBD1. The CDR3 has 15 amino acids. Germline loops: CDR1 LNHNV, CDR2 YYDKDF (reference sequence). Trimming took 8 bases from V and 7 from J; bases not matched to a gene: 8. DNA of the CDR3: TGTGCCACCGCCGAGATGGGACAGGGGAATTCACCCCTCCACTTT. It translates to CATAEMGQGNSPLHF.

This chain uses TRBV19 with TRBJ1-1; possible D gene TRBD1, 6 bases. Germline values: CDR1 LNHDA, CDR2 SQIVND (reference sequence). This CDR3 has 13 amino acids. Deletions cut 3 bases from V and 7 bases from J, with 12 bases between. This CDR3 is CASSILGQNEAFF. In nucleotides, the CDR3 is TGTGCCAGTAGTATCCTAGGACAGAATGAAGCTTTCTTT.

This clone appeared a single time. The chain employs TRBV5-8 and TRBJ2-5; TRBD1 matches at 12 bases. Looked up from germline, CDR1 is SGHTS and CDR2 is YDEGEE. The trim removed 3 bases at V and 5 bases at J, leaving 17 bases unmatched. The CDR3 extends over 19 amino acids. The CDR3 nucleotides read TGTGCCAGCAGCTCCGGGACAGGGGGCGGTGGATGGGCCATGGAGACCCAGTACTTC. It yields the protein CASSSGTGGGGWAMETQYF.

The rearrangement links TRBV7-9 to TRBJ2-7; 11 bases fit TRBD2. The trim removed 4 bases at V and 3 bases at J, leaving 17 bases unmatched. CDR3 length: 19 amino acids. The V gene's germline CDR1 is SEHNR and CDR2 FQNEAQ (reference sequence). The CDR3 nucleotides are TGTGCCAGCAGCTCGAGGGTGGTAGCGGGGGGGACCGAGTACTACGAGCAGTACTTC. It translates to CASSSRVVAGGTEYYEQYF. The variable domain in full, completed from reference TRBV7-9 and TRBJ2-7, reads DTGVSQNPRHKITKRGQNVTFRCDPISEHNRLYWYRQTLGQGPEFLTYFQNEAQLEKSRLLSDRFSAERPKGSFSTLEIQRTEQGDSAMYLCASSSRVVAGGTEYYEQYFGPGTRLTVT.

V is TRBV6-6 and J is TRBJ1-2, with D possibly TRBD1 on 5 matching bases. CDR3 length equals 14 residues. V was cut by 6 bases and J by 3 bases, with 14 bases left in between. Germline CDR1 reads MNHNY; CDR2 reads SVGAGI (reference sequence). CDR3 amino acids: CASRDQGGYYGYTF. In DNA form, the CDR3 reads TGTGCCAGCAGGGATCAGGGCGGTTACTATGGCTACACCTTC.

The chain employs TRBV5-6 and TRBJ2-7; possible D gene TRBD2, 5 bases. Trimming removed 4 bases from V and 4 bases from J, with 9 bases in between. The germline V gene has CDR1 SGHDT and CDR2 YYEEEE. This CDR3 has 12 amino acids. The CDR3 nucleotides read TGTGCCAGCAGCCGGCCGGGGTACGAGCAGTACTTC. It specifies CASSRPGYEQYF. The complete variable domain, with remaining parts taken from reference TRBV5-6 and TRBJ2-7, reads DAGVTQSPTHLIKTRGQQVTLRCSPKSGHDTVSWYQQALGQGPQFIFQYYEEEERQRGNFPDRFSGHQFPNYSSELNVNALLLGDSALYLCASSRPGYEQYFGPGTRLTVT.

The chain carries TRBV19 and TRBJ2-7; a weak D match, TRBD2 (6 bases). V was cut by 5 bases and J by 4 bases, with 12 bases left in between. CDR3 length equals 13 residues. Germline values: CDR1 LNHDA, CDR2 SQIVND (reference sequence). The CDR3 reads CASSLASAYEQYF. DNA for the CDR3: TGTGCCAGTAGTCTCGCTAGCGCTTACGAGCAGTACTTC.

This chain links TRBV5-4 with TRBJ2-7, with 7 bases lining up with TRBD1. Per the germline V gene, CDR1 is SGHNT and CDR2 is YYREEE (reference sequence). The CDR3 runs to 16 residues. J was trimmed by 1 base and V by 2 bases; bases with no gene match: 9. The CDR3 is CASSFPGQVKSYEQYF. CDR3 coding DNA: TGTGCCAGCAGCTTTCCTGGACAGGTAAAATCCTACGAGCAGTACTTC.

This chain joins TRBV6-5 and TRBJ1-4; D possibly corresponds to TRBD1 (5 bases). Per germline, CDR1 MNHEY and CDR2 SVGAGI. The ends were cut back, 6 bases at V and 5 bases at J, with 13 bases in the middle. The CDR3 loop spans 14 amino acids. For the CDR3, the DNA is TGTGCCAGCAGAACGGGGGGGAGAAATGAAAAACTGTTTTTT. This encodes CASRTGGRNEKLFF.

The sample holds a few counts of this clone. The CDR3 coding sequence is TGTGCCAGCAGTGCTGGGACAGGGGTTTCTCCTATGGTGGACACCTTC. It is translated as CASSAGTGVSPMVDTF. The V call is TRBV25-1, the J call TRBJ1-2; 10 bases are a match to TRBD1. The CDR3 runs 16 residues. Trimming removed 4 bases from V and 12 bases from J; junction bases left unmatched: 17. CDR1 is MGHDK, CDR2 SYGVNS, per germline.

This clone was counted only a few times. The rearrangement joins TRBV30 to TRBJ1-4; D unclear. V was trimmed by 3 bases and J by 4 bases, leaving 9 bases between them. The CDR3 spans 13 residues. Germline CDR1 GTSNPN, CDR2 SVGIG (reference sequence). The CDR3 DNA reads as TGTGCCTGGAGAAGAGGACTTAATGAAAAACTGTTTTTT. This encodes CAWRRGLNEKLFF.

The genes are TRBV10-3 and TRBJ1-2; D is unclear. Trimming left V 0 bases short and J 4 bases short, with 6 bases between. The CDR3 consists of 13 residues. Germline loops: CDR1 ENHRY, CDR2 SYGVKD. The CDR3 here is CAISESAVYGYTF. CDR3 sequence (DNA): TGTGCCATCAGTGAGTCTGCAGTCTATGGCTACACCTTC.

The V and J genes are TRBV5-5 and TRBJ2-5; 7 nucleotides align to TRBD1. J was trimmed by 0 bases and V by 0 bases; bases with no gene match: 11. CDR1 is SGHKS, CDR2 YYEKEE, per germline (reference sequence). This CDR3 is 18 amino acids long. In nucleotides, the CDR3 is TGTGCCAGCAGCTTGGGGGACAGTTCCTTCATGTACCAAGAGACCCAGTACTTC. It encodes CASSLGDSSFMYQETQYF.

The V gene is TRBV5-1, the J gene TRBJ2-1; 9 nucleotides agree with TRBD2. V lost 3 bases to trimming and J lost 3 bases; unmatched junction nucleotides: 4. CDR3 size: 15 residues. The germline gives CDR1 SGHRS, CDR2 YFSETQ. The CDR3 protein is CASSSLAGRYNEQFF. The CDR3 DNA reads TGCGCCAGCAGCTCTCTAGCGGGGCGCTACAATGAGCAGTTCTTC.

This chain joins TRBV18 and TRBJ2-7, with 8 bases identical to TRBD1. The CDR3 is 13 residues long. The V gene end was trimmed by 8 bases and the J gene end by 2 bases; junction bases not matched to a gene: 5. Germline V CDR1 and CDR2: KGHSH, LQKENI. This CDR3 is CASATGQAYEQYF. CDR3 DNA sequence: TGTGCCAGCGCTACGGGACAGGCCTACGAGCAGTACTTC.